This is a list of T cell receptor beta chains from one sample in a study of cytomegalovirus exposure and HLA in healthy donors. Assay: immunoSEQ multiplex PCR; the TCRdb copy retains only in-frame clones and omits some. This sample carries roughly 160,000 clones, approximately 88% of them seen once, and the ten largest clones take 0.95% to 1.5%. The specimen sequenced was PBMCs. The origin of the receptors is a boy aged 2 to 10 in good health and CMV-seronegative. CDR3s include the opening cysteine and the closing phenylalanine or tryptophan. The D gene is left open where the match is weak. Clone size appears in some rows only: once, few, many, or a class for an expanded clone.

v_call,j_call,clone_size,cdr3_length,d_call,cdr3_aa,cdr3_nt
TRBV6-6,TRBJ2-1,-,16,TRBD2,CASSHRLAATGNEQFF,TGTGCCAGCAGTCACCGACTAGCGGCGACTGGCAATGAGCAGTTCTTC
TRBV15,TRBJ2-1,-,16,TRBD2,CATSRDRLAGEHEQFF,TGTGCCACCAGCAGAGATAGACTAGCGGGAGAGCATGAGCAGTTCTTC
TRBV2,TRBJ1-2,-,14,-,CASGGAGEEYGYTF,TGTGCCAGCGGGGGCGCAGGAGAGGAATATGGCTACACCTTC
TRBV6-1,TRBJ1-1,-,13,-,CASRGEGRAEAFF,TGTGCCAGCAGGGGGGAGGGTAGAGCTGAAGCTTTCTTT
TRBV29-1,TRBJ1-3,few,13,TRBD1,CSVEDRGHASIYF,TGCAGCGTTGAGGACAGGGGCCACGCTTCGATATATTTT
TRBV30,TRBJ2-7,-,14,TRBD2,CARTKAGEAHEQYF,TGTGCCCGAACCAAGGCGGGAGAGGCCCACGAGCAGTACTTC
TRBV7-2,TRBJ1-1,-,14,-,CASSSKPLGTEAFF,TGTGCCAGCAGCTCAAAGCCTCTTGGCACTGAAGCTTTCTTT
TRBV29-1,TRBJ2-3,-,20,TRBD1,CSVDDTSGIGGDRATDTQYF,TGCAGCGTTGATGACACCTCGGGGATCGGTGGGGACAGGGCTACAGATACGCAGTATTTT
TRBV6-5,TRBJ1-1,-,13,TRBD1,CASLDRGGTEAFF,TGTGCCAGCCTGGACAGGGGAGGCACTGAAGCTTTCTTT
TRBV28,TRBJ2-3,-,16,TRBD2,CASSPVRGGFGDTQYF,TGTGCCAGCAGCCCTGTCCGGGGGGGCTTTGGAGATACGCAGTATTTT
TRBV10-3,TRBJ1-5,-,16,-,CAISRGRLYSNQPQHF,TGTGCCATCAGTAGGGGCCGCTTATATAGCAATCAGCCCCAGCATTTT
TRBV7-8,TRBJ2-1,-,14,TRBD1,CASSPATGANEQFF,TGTGCCAGCAGCCCAGCGACAGGGGCGAATGAGCAGTTCTTC
TRBV11-2,TRBJ2-7,once,15,TRBD2,CASSLDASGSYEQYF,TGTGCCAGCAGCTTAGATGCCAGCGGGAGTTACGAGCAGTACTTC
TRBV20-1,TRBJ1-1,-,11,-,CSANRGGQAFF,TGCAGTGCTAACCGGGGGGGTCAAGCTTTCTTT
TRBV6-1,TRBJ2-5,-,18,TRBD2,CASSEAFLPGAGRETQYF,TGTGCCAGCAGTGAAGCGTTCCTACCGGGAGCGGGAAGAGAGACCCAGTACTTC
TRBV9,TRBJ2-2,-,12,-,CASRGDTGELFF,TGTGCCAGCAGGGGAGACACCGGGGAGCTGTTTTTT
TRBV19,TRBJ1-1,-,15,TRBD1,CASSIVGGGRTEAFF,TGTGCCAGTAGTATAGTCGGAGGGGGCCGGACTGAAGCTTTCTTT
TRBV18,TRBJ1-2,-,15,TRBD1,CASSPIGQGAGGYTF,TGTGCCAGCTCACCGATCGGACAGGGGGCCGGGGGCTACACCTTC
TRBV7-9,TRBJ2-1,once,16,-,CASSLMTGFSYNEQFF,TGTGCCAGCAGCTTAATGACGGGGTTCTCCTACAATGAGCAGTTCTTC
TRBV27,TRBJ2-6,-,16,-,CASSWGPISGANVLTF,TGTGCCAGCAGTTGGGGGCCAATCTCTGGGGCCAACGTCCTGACTTTC
TRBV5-6,TRBJ2-6,-,16,-,CASSGDGVFGANVLTF,TGTGCCAGCAGCGGTGACGGGGTCTTCGGGGCCAACGTCCTGACTTTC
TRBV9,TRBJ1-1,-,14,-,CASSVRLSGTEAFF,TGTGCCAGCAGCGTTAGGTTATCGGGTACTGAAGCTTTCTTT
TRBV4-3,TRBJ2-3,-,17,-,CASSQDRGAVLTDTQYF,TGCGCCAGCAGCCAAGATAGGGGTGCGGTACTAACAGATACGCAGTATTTT
TRBV10-3,TRBJ2-7,-,14,TRBD2,CAISGEAGGYEQYF,TGTGCCATCAGTGGGGAAGCGGGAGGCTACGAGCAGTACTTC
TRBV19,TRBJ2-2,once,15,-,CASSIVRGNTGELFF,TGTGCCAGTAGTATAGTTCGGGGTAACACCGGGGAGCTGTTTTTT
TRBV5-6,TRBJ2-3,-,15,-,CASSLPSRRTDTQYF,TGTGCCAGCAGCCTTCCGAGCCGCCGCACAGATACGCAGTATTTT
TRBV14,TRBJ2-1,-,11,-,CASSEENEQFF,TGTGCCAGCAGTGAGGAGAATGAGCAGTTCTTC
TRBV2,TRBJ1-1,-,16,-,CASSQPLVSVNTEAFF,TGTGCCAGCAGTCAACCCCTCGTTTCGGTTAATACTGAAGCTTTCTTT
TRBV15,TRBJ1-2,-,12,-,CATSTTLAGYTF,TGTGCCACCAGCACTACGCTCGCGGGCTACACCTTC
TRBV29-1,TRBJ1-1,-,14,TRBD1,CSVVSRGQDTEAFF,TGCAGCGTTGTTAGCAGGGGGCAGGACACTGAAGCTTTCTTT
TRBV6-5,TRBJ2-1,-,14,TRBD2,CATRLAGGLSEQFF,TGTGCCACCAGGCTAGCGGGGGGGTTGAGTGAGCAGTTCTTC
TRBV6-5,TRBJ1-2,-,13,-,CASSSTSNYGYTF,TGTGCCAGCAGCTCCACTTCTAACTATGGCTACACCTTC
TRBV18,TRBJ1-1,-,12,-,CASSPAGAQAFF,TGTGCCAGCTCACCTGCGGGGGCTCAAGCTTTCTTT
TRBV7-9,TRBJ2-7,-,12,-,CASSSTGNEQYF,TGTGCCAGCAGCTCCACAGGGAACGAGCAGTACTTC
TRBV5-1,TRBJ2-7,-,14,-,CASSKTGATYEQYF,TGCGCCAGCAGTAAGACAGGTGCTACCTACGAGCAGTACTTC